A single sample is the source of the 16 T cell receptor beta chains below, sequenced in a study of T cell responses to AZD1222 COVID-19 vaccine. Sequencing was performed with immunoSEQ multiplex PCR; in TCRdb, only in-frame clones are kept and a portion is missing. This sample has around 96,000 clones, with just over 85% found just once. The material was peripheral blood, obtained 28 days after the second AZD1222 dose. The receptors stem from an adult who received the AZD1222 COVID-19 vaccine.

The chain combines TRBV3-1 (or the pseudogene TRBV3-2) with TRBJ2-1, with D possibly TRBD2 on 6 matching bases. The CDR3 consists of 13 residues. V lost 8 bases and J lost 5, with 13 bases in between. Germline V gene sequence: CDR1 LGHDT, CDR2 YNNKEL (reference sequence). CDR3 loop: CASRPRENNEQFF. Here the CDR3 DNA reads TGTGCCAGCCGCCCCCGGGAGAACAATGAGCAGTTCTTC.

The chain is built from TRBV11-2 and TRBJ2-3; 8 bases line up with TRBD2. The length of the CDR3 is 15 residues. The germline V gene encodes CDR1 SGHAT and CDR2 FQNNGV. The V segment lost 5 bases and the J segment 2 bases; nucleotides outside the gene matches: 6. The CDR3 DNA follows: TGTGCCAGCAGCCGGGGGGGGGTTCCCACAGATACGCAGTATTTT. This gives the protein CASSRGGVPTDTQYF.

The rearrangement joins TRBV6-1 to TRBJ1-2; the D is unclear. Looked up from germline, CDR1 is MNHNS and CDR2 is SASEGT. Trimming left V 3 bases short and J 3 bases short, with 11 bases between. This CDR3 spans 14 amino acids. The CDR3 nucleotides read TGTGCCAGCAGTGACCCCCGGAGGTACTATGGCTACACCTTC. This encodes CASSDPRRYYGYTF.

The V call is TRBV28, the J call TRBJ2-7, with 8 bases fitting TRBD2. From germline, CDR1 is MDHEN and CDR2 SYDVKM. The length of the CDR3 is 14 residues. V lost 8 bases to trimming and J lost 0 bases; unmatched junction nucleotides: 6. The CDR3 sequence is CASSAGGISYEQYF. The CDR3 nucleotides read TGTGCCAGCTCGGCGGGAGGTATCTCCTACGAGCAGTACTTC.

This clone was counted between two and nine times. J is TRBJ1-3 and V is TRBV11-2; D gene unclear. CDR1 SGHAT and CDR2 FQNNGV come from the germline V gene. Between the trimmed V and J ends, which lost 5 bases and 3 bases, there was a span of 8 bases. The CDR3 is 13 residues long. The CDR3 spells CASSPHSGNTIYF. DNA of the CDR3: TGTGCCAGCAGCCCCCATAGTGGAAACACCATATATTTT.

The genes are TRBV29-1 and TRBJ2-5; D uncertain. The V gene's germline CDR1 is SQVTM and CDR2 ANQGSEA. The CDR3 loop spans 14 amino acids. Trimming cost V 1 base and J 0 bases, with 9 bases left between them. The CDR3, as DNA: TGCAGCGTTGAAGTCGACAAGTACCAAGAGACCCAGTACTTC. Protein product: CSVEVDKYQETQYF.

This clone occurred a few times. The chain carries TRBV19 and TRBJ2-7, with D unresolved. Germline V CDR1 and CDR2: LNHDA, SQIVND (reference sequence). This CDR3 is built from 13 residues. Trimming took off 4 bases at V and 1 base at J, with 8 bases between the two ends. DNA for the CDR3: TGTGCCAGTAGTACGGGTGGTTCCTACGAGCAGTACTTC. This gives the protein CASSTGGSYEQYF. The full variable domain, its missing parts supplied by reference TRBV19 and TRBJ2-7, is DGGITQSPKYLFRKEGQNVTLSCEQNLNHDAMYWYRQDPGQGLRLIYYSQIVNDFQKGDIAEGYSVSREKKESFPLTVTSAQKNPTAFYLCASSTGGSYEQYFGPGTRLTVT.

V gene TRBV18 combines with J gene TRBJ1-4, with a possible D match to TRBD1 (5 bases). V was trimmed by 1 base and J by 3 bases, leaving 15 bases between them. The CDR3 runs to 17 residues. Germline V CDR1 and CDR2: KGHSH, LQKENI. DNA of the CDR3: TGTGCCAGCTCACCACAGCAGGGTGGCGTACCTAATGAAAAACTGTTTTTT. It specifies CASSPQQGGVPNEKLFF.

This chain uses TRBV27 with TRBJ1-2, with 7 bases lining up with TRBD1. The CDR3 contains 12 residues. J lost 0 bases, V lost 8 bases, and 0 bases had no gene match. Germline V gene data show CDR1 as MNHEY and CDR2 as SMNVEV (reference sequence). CDR3: CASGTANYGYTF. In DNA, the CDR3 is TGTGCCAGCGGGACAGCTAACTATGGCTACACCTTC.

The chain combines TRBV7-9 with TRBJ2-1, with D unresolved. CDR3 length: 16 amino acids. Germline V gene data show CDR1 as SEHNR and CDR2 as FQNEAQ (reference sequence). The germline V and J ends were trimmed by 0 bases and 6 bases, with 15 bases remaining between them. The CDR3 protein is CASSLALGLLSNEQFF. CDR3 coding DNA: TGTGCCAGCAGCTTAGCTCTCGGATTGCTTAGCAATGAGCAGTTCTTC.

CDR3 nucleotide sequence: TGTGCCAGCAGCTCCCTGACGGGGGGGTCCTACGAGCAGTACTTC. Amino acid sequence: CASSSLTGGSYEQYF. The V call is TRBV12-1, the J call TRBJ2-7; whether TRBD2, the table's D call, matches the DNA was not checked. TRBV12-1 is described as a pseudogene. This CDR3 is 15 amino acids long.

This clone was counted a few times. This rearrangement joins TRBV3-1 (or the pseudogene TRBV3-2) to TRBJ1-1; perhaps TRBD1 as D (6 bases). This CDR3 comprises 15 residues. The ends were cut back, 0 bases at V and 5 bases at J, with 13 bases in the middle. CDR1 is LGHDT, CDR2 YNNKEL, per germline (reference sequence). The CDR3 is CASSQDRGRRTEAFF. The CDR3 coding sequence is TGTGCCAGCAGCCAAGACCGGGGGCGCCGGACTGAAGCTTTCTTT.

V usage is TRBV19 and J usage is TRBJ2-7, with 10 bases matching TRBD1. The germline CDR1 and CDR2 sequences are LNHDA and SQIVND (reference sequence). J lost 4 bases, V lost 7 bases, and 7 bases had no gene match. This CDR3 region has 14 residues. This CDR3 reads CASTRTGGSYEQYF. CDR3 coding DNA: TGTGCCAGTACCCGGACAGGGGGTAGTTACGAGCAGTACTTC. The full variable domain, its missing parts supplied by reference TRBV19 and TRBJ2-7, is DGGITQSPKYLFRKEGQNVTLSCEQNLNHDAMYWYRQDPGQGLRLIYYSQIVNDFQKGDIAEGYSVSREKKESFPLTVTSAQKNPTAFYLCASTRTGGSYEQYFGPGTRLTVT.

The rearrangement links TRBV4-2 to TRBJ2-2; 7 positions agree with TRBD2. This CDR3 spans 16 amino acids. Germline loops: CDR1 LGHNA, CDR2 YNFKEQ. V trimming: 4 bases; J trimming: 4 bases; junction bases outside the gene matches: 9. The CDR3 protein is CASSPLSGAITGELFF. The CDR3 coding sequence is TGTGCCAGCAGCCCGCTGAGCGGGGCGATCACCGGGGAGCTGTTTTTT.

The rearrangement joins TRBV5-8 to TRBJ2-3, with D tentatively TRBD2 (6 bases). The V and J ends lost 2 bases and 4 bases respectively, with 17 bases between them. From germline, CDR1 is SGHTS and CDR2 YDEGEE. The CDR3 is made up of 16 amino acids. In nucleotides, the CDR3 is TGTGCCAGCAGCTTAAACCCGGGACTTCTCGCAGATACGCAGTATTTT. Translating gives CASSLNPGLLADTQYF.

This chain connects TRBV9 to TRBJ2-7; weak D call: TRBD1 (5 bases). This CDR3 spans 15 amino acids. Germline CDR1 reads SGDLS; CDR2 reads YYNGEE. Trimming shortened V by 3 bases and J by 1 base, and 14 bases separated the two germline ends. The CDR3, as DNA: TGTGCCAGCAGCGGAACCGCGACAGAATCCTACGAGCAGTACTTC. As protein: CASSGTATESYEQYF.